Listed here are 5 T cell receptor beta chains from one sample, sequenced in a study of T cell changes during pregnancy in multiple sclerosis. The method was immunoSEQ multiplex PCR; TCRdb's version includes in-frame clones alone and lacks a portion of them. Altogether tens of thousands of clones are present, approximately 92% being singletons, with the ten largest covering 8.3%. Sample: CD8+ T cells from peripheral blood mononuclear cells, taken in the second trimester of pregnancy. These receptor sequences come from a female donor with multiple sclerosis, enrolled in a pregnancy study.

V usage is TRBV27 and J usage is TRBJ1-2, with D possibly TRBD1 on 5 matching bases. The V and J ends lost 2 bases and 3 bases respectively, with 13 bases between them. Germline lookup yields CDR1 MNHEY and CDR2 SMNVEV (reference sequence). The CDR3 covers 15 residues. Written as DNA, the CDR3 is TGTGCCAGCAGTTTAGGGGCAGGGCCCCACTATGGCTACACCTTC. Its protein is CASSLGAGPHYGYTF.

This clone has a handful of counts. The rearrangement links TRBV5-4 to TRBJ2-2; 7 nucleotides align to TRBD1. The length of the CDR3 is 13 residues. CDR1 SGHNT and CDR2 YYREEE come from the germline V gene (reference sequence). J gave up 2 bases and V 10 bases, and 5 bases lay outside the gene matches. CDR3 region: CAFHRGNTGELFF. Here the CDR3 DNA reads TGTGCCTTCCACAGGGGAAACACCGGGGAGCTGTTTTTT.

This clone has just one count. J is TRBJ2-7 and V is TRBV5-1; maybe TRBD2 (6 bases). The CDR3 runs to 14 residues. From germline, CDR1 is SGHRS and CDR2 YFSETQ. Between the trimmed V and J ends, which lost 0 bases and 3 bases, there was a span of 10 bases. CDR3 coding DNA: TGCGCCAGCAGCTTGGACACCGGGGGCTACGAGCAGTACTTC. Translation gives CASSLDTGGYEQYF.

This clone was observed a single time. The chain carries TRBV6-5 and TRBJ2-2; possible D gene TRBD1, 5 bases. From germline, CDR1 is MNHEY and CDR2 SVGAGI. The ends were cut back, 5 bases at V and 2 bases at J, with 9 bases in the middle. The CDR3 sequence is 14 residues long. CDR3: CASSPDSNTGELFF. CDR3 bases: TGTGCCAGCAGTCCCGACAGCAACACCGGGGAGCTGTTTTTT.

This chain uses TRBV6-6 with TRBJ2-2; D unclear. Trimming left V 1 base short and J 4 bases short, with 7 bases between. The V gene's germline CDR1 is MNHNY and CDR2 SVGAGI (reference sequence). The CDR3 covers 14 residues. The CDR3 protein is CASSYYGGTGELFF. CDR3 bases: TGTGCCAGCAGTTACTATGGCGGCACCGGGGAGCTGTTTTTT.